This record concerns one TCR beta chain sequence. Its antigen is unknown. The input lacks base qualities; no much larger clone sits a single base away. This sample was included in a study of blood T cell repertoires in COVID-19 (TCRdb year 2020). At the level of the whole study: Collaborator samples came from the United States, Italy and Spain and covered acute and convalescent phases of COVID-19. A freely available public database, intended as a resource for researchers studying the immune response to SARS-CoV-2, is where the repertoires were released. The material from the prospective study consisted of cDNA or gDNA derived from T cells, B-cell-depleted T cells, or PBMCs. Samples were obtained from the ongoing ImmuneRACE study (first 160 participants) and from about 1,300 subjects provided by 6 global collaborators. The dataset comprised deeply sampled blood TCRbeta repertoires from subjects exposed to, actively infected with, or recovered from COVID-19. A de-identified subject ID, COVID-19 status, age in years and sex were almost always included in the sample metadata. Where HLA class I and class II types were available, the types were taken from metadata supplied by the sample provider, not from assay-based typing.

Study-wide findings and limitations: How much clinical and demographic metadata was included differed by source and by participant, and the metadata was provided uncurated.

Each collaborating institution followed its own protocols to collect whole blood in K2EDTA tubes. For TCRbeta analysis, collaborators shipped samples in one of three forms: frozen whole blood, isolated PBMCs, or DNA extracted from either of those sample types. The immunoSEQ Assay, a bias-controlled multiplex PCR, was used to amplify TCRbeta CDR3 regions from genomic DNA. The study's own analysis went as follows. The number of nucleated cells in each sample was estimated by amplification of reference gene primers within the assay. To quantify the absolute abundance of each unique TCRbeta CDR3 rearrangement, sequence reads were collapsed and filtered. For each sample, productive Simpson clonality was calculated as the square root of Simpson's diversity index across productive rearrangements. In TCRdb, the immuneACCESS table is reduced to in-frame sequences with V and J assigned. These tables do not hold every clone; where another copy was compared, an unresolved V gene accounts for under half, and the others remain unexplained. That table furnishes V, J and clone size, whereas the DNA furnished D and trimming. Recorded for this sample are 88,000 or so clones; roughly 80% of them occurred a single time. The top ten clones comprise 20% to 25% of the sample.

Reading from cysteine to phenylalanine, the CDR3 counts 15 amino acids. Solely the CDR3 DNA is kept, with 45 bases framed from the first base. Per the germline V gene (reference sequence), MNHNY is the CDR1 and SVGAGI is the CDR2. Relative to germline, V is missing 5 bases and J is missing 6 bases, with 9 bases of the junction outside any gene match. The source is a human donor in a cohort sampled during active COVID-19. This receptor chain uses TRBV6-6 and TRBJ1-4; 7 middle bases align to TRBD1. Material: peripheral blood. Here is the DNA: TGTGCCAGCAGTCACAGACAGGGTAGGGATGAAAAACTGTTTTTT. It encodes CASSHRQGRDEKLFF.